Listed below are T cell receptor beta chains from one sample, sequenced in a study of T cell changes during pregnancy in multiple sclerosis. Some clones are missing from TCRdb's copy, which holds only in-frame ones; the method was immunoSEQ multiplex PCR. The repertoire has approximately 44,000 clones, around 90% of them found once; the top ten carry 0.4% to 0.55%. The sequences come from CD4+ T cells from peripheral blood mononuclear cells, collected in the third trimester of pregnancy. Receptors were obtained from a female donor with multiple sclerosis, enrolled in a pregnancy study. Both conserved end residues are part of each CDR3.

>16|TRBJ2-7|TRBV15
CATSGWDSSGRNEQYF
>15|TRBJ2-5|TRBV7-3
CASSPAPSGSETQYF
>14|TRBJ2-2|TRBV6-4
CASRPGLAAGELFF
>13|TRBJ1-5|TRBV10-1
CASSGKGNQPQHF
>17|TRBJ1-5|TRBV13
CASSLGRGQGFSWPQHF
>15|TRBJ2-2|TRBV9
CASSVGEGDSGELFF
>15|TRBJ1-1|TRBV19
CASSIGGLTRAEAFF
>15|TRBJ2-4|TRBV6-1
CASTLADSFGNIQYF
>14|TRBJ2-3|TRBV19
CASSILLSTDTQYF
>15|TRBJ2-3|TRBV7-8
CASSLGGGKGDTQYF
>15|TRBJ2-2|TRBV5-4
CASSSSGSGTGELFF
>16|TRBJ2-7|TRBV28
CASSSLSAGGLYEQYF
>14|TRBJ1-1|TRBV19
CASSSRQGDTEAFF
>17|TRBJ2-6|TRBV7-9
CASSLEAGQTEANVLTF
>13|TRBJ2-1|TRBV11-2
CASTTSGRYEQFF
>15|TRBJ1-1|TRBV19
CASSIVGQTYTEAFF
>16|TRBJ2-1|TRBV9
CASSARLTSANNEQFF
>15|TRBJ2-1|TRBV4-3
CASSQDSNGRGEQFF
>15|TRBJ2-3|TRBV4-3
CASSQDNPGTDTQYF
>13|TRBJ2-1|TRBV18
CASSKGLAALEFF
>15|TRBJ2-1|TRBV11-2
CASSFILAVYNEQFF
>13|.|TRBV28
CASSLLYSYEQYF
>15|TRBJ1-2|TRBV27
CASRGTGVGNYGYTF
>13|TRBJ1-1|TRBV5-8
CASSLEFQDEAFF
>15|TRBJ2-1|TRBV5-1
CASSLGLASYNEQFF
>14|TRBJ2-3|TRBV6-5
CASRDYRIADTQYF
>14|TRBJ2-5|TRBV5-5
CASSLAGGPGTQYF
>15|TRBJ2-3|TRBV5-4
CASSFYAGLTDTQYF
>16|.|TRBV7-8
CASSLAGQGGRGEQYF
>17|TRBJ2-6|TRBV18
CASSQPTVSSGANVLTF
>16|TRBJ2-1|TRBV7-3
CASSPRTAGGYNEQFF
>15|TRBJ2-1|TRBV6-5
CASSLTSGSYNEQFF
>11|TRBJ2-5|TRBV20-1
CSARTTGPQYF
>16|TRBJ2-1|TRBV5-5
CASSFLAGESYNEQFF
>17|TRBJ1-5|TRBV13
CASSLWEGQGCNQPQHF
>15|TRBJ2-7|TRBV19
CASSISTSLPYEQYF
>17|TRBJ1-3|TRBV7-2
CASSLLHAGLSGNTIYF
>14|TRBJ1-2|TRBV4-2
CASSQDRGNYGYTF
>16|TRBJ2-1|TRBV6-4
CASSSLPGSSYNEQFF
>13|TRBJ2-1|TRBV7-3
CASSFAGVREQFF
>18|TRBJ1-1|TRBV7-8
CASSLVLDRSRQNTEAFF
>14|TRBJ2-7|TRBV18
CASSPNQGVDEQYF
>16|TRBJ2-1|TRBV7-2
CASSLGPGAGGDEQFF
>15|TRBJ1-1|TRBV5-1
CASTGSPPRNTEAFF
>15|TRBJ1-3|TRBV5-1
CASSPDTFSGNTIYF
>16|TRBJ2-3|TRBV7-6
CASSLALGLYTDTQYF
>14|TRBJ2-7|TRBV19
CASRRDLSSYEQYF
>14|TRBJ2-4|TRBV6-6
CASSSGQGRGLQYF